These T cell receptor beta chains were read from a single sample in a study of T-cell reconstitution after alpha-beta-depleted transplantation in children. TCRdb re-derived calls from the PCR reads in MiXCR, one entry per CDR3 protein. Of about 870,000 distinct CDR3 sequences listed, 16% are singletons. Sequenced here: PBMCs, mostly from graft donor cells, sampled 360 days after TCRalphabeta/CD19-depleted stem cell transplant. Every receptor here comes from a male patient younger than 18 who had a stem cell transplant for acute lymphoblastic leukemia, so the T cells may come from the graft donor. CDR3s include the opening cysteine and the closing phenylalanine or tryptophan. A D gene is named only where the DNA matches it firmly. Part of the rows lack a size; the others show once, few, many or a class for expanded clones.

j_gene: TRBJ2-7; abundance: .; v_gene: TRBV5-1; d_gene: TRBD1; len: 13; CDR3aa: CASSYGTDYEQYF; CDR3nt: TGCGCCAGCAGCTACGGGACAGACTACGAGCAGTACTTC
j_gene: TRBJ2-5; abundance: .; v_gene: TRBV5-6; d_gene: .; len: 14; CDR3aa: CASSLLWEEETQYF; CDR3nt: TGTGCCAGCAGCTTGTTGTGGGAAGAGGAGACCCAGTACTTC
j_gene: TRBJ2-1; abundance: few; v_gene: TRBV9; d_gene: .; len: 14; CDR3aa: CASSAAVSYNEQFF; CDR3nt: TGTGCCAGCAGCGCAGCGGTCTCCTACAATGAGCAGTTCTTC
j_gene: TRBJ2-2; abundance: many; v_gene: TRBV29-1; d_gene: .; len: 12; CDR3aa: CSVGRDPGELFF; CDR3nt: TGCAGCGTTGGGAGGGATCCCGGGGAGCTGTTTTTT
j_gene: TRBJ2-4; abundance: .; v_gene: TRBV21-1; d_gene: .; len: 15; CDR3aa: CASSHRNRAPGIQYF; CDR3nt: TGTGCCAGCTCCCACCGCAACAGGGCCCCGGGCATTCAGTACTTC
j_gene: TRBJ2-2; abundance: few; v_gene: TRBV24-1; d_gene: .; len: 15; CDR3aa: CATSDGGRPSRELFF; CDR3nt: TGTGCCACCAGTGACGGCGGGCGACCGAGCCGGGAGCTGTTTTTT
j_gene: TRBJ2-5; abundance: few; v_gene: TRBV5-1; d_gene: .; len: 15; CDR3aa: CASSRGSATEETQYF; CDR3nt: TGCGCCAGCAGCCGGGGGAGTGCAACTGAAGAGACCCAGTACTTC
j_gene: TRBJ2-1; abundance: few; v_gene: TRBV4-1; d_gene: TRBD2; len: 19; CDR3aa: CASSQGPGVPGLANNEQFF; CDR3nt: TGCGCCAGCAGCCAAGGACCAGGTGTTCCGGGACTAGCGAACAATGAGCAGTTCTTC
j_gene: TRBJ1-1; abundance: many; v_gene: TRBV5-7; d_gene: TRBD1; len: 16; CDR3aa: CASSLIPHRGQATAFF; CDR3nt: TGTGCCAGCAGCTTGATTCCCCACAGGGGACAGGCTACGGCTTTCTTT
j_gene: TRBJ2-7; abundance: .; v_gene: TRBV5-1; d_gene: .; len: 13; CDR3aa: CAGQLEFVYEQYF; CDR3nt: TGCGCCGGACAACTAGAATTCGTGTACGAGCAGTACTTC
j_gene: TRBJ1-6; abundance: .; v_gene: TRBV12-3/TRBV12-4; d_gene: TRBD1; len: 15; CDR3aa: CASSTPGQGISPLHF; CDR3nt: TGTGCCAGCAGCACACCGGGACAGGGCATTTCACCCCTCCACTTT
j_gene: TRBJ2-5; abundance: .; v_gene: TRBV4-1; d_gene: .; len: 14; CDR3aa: CASSQVPDIDSQYF; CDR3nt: TGCGCCAGCAGCCAAGTTCCGGATATCGACTCCCAGTACTTC
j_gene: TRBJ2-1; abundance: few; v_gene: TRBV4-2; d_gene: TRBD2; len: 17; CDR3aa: CASSQETSGRVYNEQFF; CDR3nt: TGTGCCAGCAGCCAAGAAACTAGCGGGAGGGTCTACAATGAGCAGTTCTTC
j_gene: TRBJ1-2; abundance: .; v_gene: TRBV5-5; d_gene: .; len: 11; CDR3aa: CASSLDAGYTF; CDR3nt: TGTGCCAGCAGCTTGGACGCGGGCTACACCTTC
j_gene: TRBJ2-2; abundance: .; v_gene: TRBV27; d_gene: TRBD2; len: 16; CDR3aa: CASSLGLAGGNGELFF; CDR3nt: TGTGCCAGCAGTCTCGGACTAGCGGGAGGCAACGGGGAGCTGTTTTTT
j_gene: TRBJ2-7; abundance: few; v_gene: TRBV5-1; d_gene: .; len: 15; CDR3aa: CASSPRAPSSYEQYF; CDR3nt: TGCGCCAGCAGCCCCCGGGCCCCCAGCTCCTACGAGCAGTACTTC
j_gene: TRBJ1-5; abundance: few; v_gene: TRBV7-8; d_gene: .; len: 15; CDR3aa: CASSLARTSNQPQHF; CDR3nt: TGTGCCAGCAGCTTAGCGAGGACAAGCAATCAGCCCCAGCATTTT
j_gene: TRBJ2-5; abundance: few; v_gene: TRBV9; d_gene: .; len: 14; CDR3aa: CASSVEGGQETQYF; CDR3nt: TGTGCCAGCAGCGTAGAGGGGGGTCAAGAGACCCAGTACTTC
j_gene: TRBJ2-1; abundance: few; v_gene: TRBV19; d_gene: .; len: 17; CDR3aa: CASSPRDFLSSYNEQFF; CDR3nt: TGTGCCAGTAGTCCCCGGGACTTCCTTAGCTCCTACAATGAGCAGTTCTTC
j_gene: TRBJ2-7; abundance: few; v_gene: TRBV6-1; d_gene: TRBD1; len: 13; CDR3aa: CATGTANSYEQYF; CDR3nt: TGTGCCACAGGGACAGCCAACTCCTACGAGCAGTACTTC
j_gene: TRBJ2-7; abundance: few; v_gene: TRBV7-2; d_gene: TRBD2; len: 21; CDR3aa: CASSLAVRTSGRRGSSYEQYF; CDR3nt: TGTGCCAGCAGCTTAGCTGTTCGGACTAGCGGGAGAAGGGGGAGCTCCTACGAGCAGTACTTC
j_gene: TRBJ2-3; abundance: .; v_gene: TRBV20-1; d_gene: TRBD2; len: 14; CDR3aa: CSARAGGPVDTQYF; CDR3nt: TGCAGTGCCAGAGCGGGAGGGCCCGTCGATACGCAGTATTTT
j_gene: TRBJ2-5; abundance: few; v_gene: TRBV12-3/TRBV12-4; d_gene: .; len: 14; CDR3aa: CASSLVRQAKTQYF; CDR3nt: TGTGCCAGCAGTTTAGTGCGACAGGCTAAGACCCAGTACTTC
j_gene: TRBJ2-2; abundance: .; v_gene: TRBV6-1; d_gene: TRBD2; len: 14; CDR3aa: CASIKLAGTGELFF; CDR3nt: TGTGCCAGCATAAAACTAGCGGGCACCGGGGAGCTGTTTTTT
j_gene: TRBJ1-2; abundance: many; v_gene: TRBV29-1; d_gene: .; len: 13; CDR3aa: CSVARRGVYGYTF; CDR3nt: TGCAGCGTCGCCCGGAGAGGGGTCTATGGCTACACCTTC
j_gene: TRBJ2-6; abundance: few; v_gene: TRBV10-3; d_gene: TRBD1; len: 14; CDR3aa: CASYDRAGANVLTF; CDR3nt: TGTGCCAGTTACGACAGGGCTGGGGCCAACGTCCTGACTTTC
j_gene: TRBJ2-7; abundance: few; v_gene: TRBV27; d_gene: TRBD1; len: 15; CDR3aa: CASSRRDRVVYEQYF; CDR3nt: TGTGCCAGCAGTCGCCGGGACAGGGTAGTCTACGAGCAGTACTTC
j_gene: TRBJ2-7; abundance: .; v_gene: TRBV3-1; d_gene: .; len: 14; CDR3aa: CASSQGISSYEQYF; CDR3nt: TGTGCCAGCAGCCAAGGGATTAGCTCCTACGAGCAGTACTTC